A selection of T cell receptor beta chains follows, all from one sample in a study of T-cell memory formation after mild COVID-19. From the 5' RACE reads, TCRdb called clonotypes with MiXCR, one entry per CDR3 protein. The repertoire holds about 150,000 distinct CDR3 sequences, with about 14% as singletons. The specimen was PBMCs or a T cell subset sorted from them (not recorded which). Receptors were obtained from an adult woman who had mild COVID-19 (a few samples of this study predate the infection). Cell type and time point are not known. Each CDR3 is given with its conserved first and last residue. A D gene is named only where the DNA matches it firmly. Expanded clones get a size class; other rows say once, few or many, or leave the size out.

.	TRBV5-4	TRBJ2-3	.	CASSVAARDTQYF	TGTGCCAGCAGCGTAGCCGCCAGAGATACGCAGTATTTT
few	TRBV7-6	TRBJ2-1	TRBD2	CASSPTSGLDNEQFF	TGTGCCAGCAGCCCTACTAGCGGTCTCGACAATGAGCAGTTCTTC
few	TRBV7-9	TRBJ2-3	TRBD2	CASSLVASGDTDTQYF	TGTGCCAGCAGCTTAGTAGCTAGCGGGGATACTGATACGCAGTATTTT
few	TRBV24-1	TRBJ2-7	.	CATSDWAGYEQYF	TGTGCCACCAGTGATTGGGCAGGCTACGAGCAGTACTTC
few	TRBV7-2	TRBJ1-6	TRBD1	CASSLTGGTYNSPLHF	TGTGCCAGCAGCTTGACAGGGGGCACCTATAATTCACCCCTCCACTTT
.	TRBV10-3	TRBJ2-1	TRBD2	CAIGPGTSGGYEQFF	TGTGCCATCGGCCCCGGGACTAGCGGGGGATATGAGCAGTTCTTC
few	TRBV12-3/TRBV12-4	TRBJ2-1	TRBD1	CASSSQGQVRPYNEQFF	TGTGCCAGCAGTTCCCAGGGACAGGTTAGACCCTACAATGAGCAGTTCTTC
few	TRBV4-2	TRBJ2-5	.	CASSQEAGQETQYF	TGTGCCAGCAGCCAAGAGGCAGGCCAAGAGACCCAGTACTTC
.	TRBV12-3/TRBV12-4	TRBJ2-1	.	CASSLVAGPYNEQFF	TGTGCCAGCAGTTTAGTGGCAGGGCCCTACAATGAGCAGTTCTTC
.	TRBV12-3/TRBV12-4	TRBJ1-2	.	CASSFINDGYTF	TGTGCCAGCAGTTTTATAAATGATGGCTACACCTTC
.	TRBV3-1	TRBJ2-1	TRBD2	CASSRGTSGGAYEQFF	TGTGCCAGCAGCCGAGGGACTAGCGGGGGGGCATATGAGCAGTTCTTC
few	TRBV30	TRBJ2-7	.	CAWSQGGSYEQYF	TGTGCCTGGAGCCAGGGGGGGTCCTACGAGCAGTACTTC
many	TRBV20-1	TRBJ2-2	TRBD2	CSARDVLAGGPGELFF	TGCAGTGCTAGAGATGTACTAGCGGGGGGCCCCGGGGAGCTGTTTTTT
.	TRBV6-5	TRBJ2-5	TRBD1	CASSYLTRDREKETQYF	TGTGCCAGCAGTTACTTAACCCGGGACAGGGAAAAGGAGACCCAGTACTTC
.	TRBV30	TRBJ2-3	TRBD2	CAWSPSPGGSTDTQYF	TGTGCCTGGAGTCCATCCCCCGGGGGGAGCACAGATACGCAGTATTTT
few	TRBV12-3/TRBV12-4	TRBJ2-7	TRBD1	CASSSTGTGVYEQYF	TGTGCCAGCAGTTCGACTGGGACAGGGGTCTACGAGCAGTACTTC
.	TRBV5-1	TRBJ2-7	.	CASSLVQGDEQYF	TGCGCCAGCAGCTTGGTACAGGGAGACGAGCAGTACTTC
few	TRBV10-3	TRBJ2-1	.	CAISESEGIRYNEQFF	TGTGCCATCAGTGAGTCGGAGGGAATTAGATACAATGAGCAGTTCTTC
.	TRBV27	TRBJ2-7	.	CASSPITPSYEQYF	TGTGCCAGCAGTCCGATCACTCCCTCCTACGAGCAGTACTTC
many	TRBV15	TRBJ2-1	TRBD1	CATRGSGTASNEQFF	TGTGCCACCAGAGGGTCCGGGACAGCCTCAAATGAGCAGTTCTTC
.	TRBV2	TRBJ2-1	TRBD1	CASSDYLTGLNEQFF	TGTGCCAGCAGTGATTATCTGACAGGGCTGAATGAGCAGTTCTTC
.	TRBV10-3	TRBJ2-7	TRBD2	CAISESLGGGSSYEQYF	TGTGCCATCAGTGAGTCGTTGGGCGGGGGGTCCTCCTACGAGCAGTACTTC
.	TRBV7-9	TRBJ2-4	TRBD1	CASSYGQGDIQYF	TGTGCCAGCAGCTACGGACAGGGGGACATTCAGTACTTC
few	TRBV29-1	TRBJ1-2	TRBD1	CSVVLVRDRGSFYGYTF	TGCAGCGTTGTTCTCGTCCGGGACAGGGGATCTTTCTATGGCTACACCTTC
many	TRBV5-8	TRBJ1-5	TRBD1	CASSWDRGSFSNQPQHF	TGTGCCAGCAGCTGGGACAGGGGTAGCTTTAGCAATCAGCCCCAGCATTTT
few	TRBV6-2/TRBV6-3	TRBJ2-5	.	CASSRMGRVAETQYF	TGTGCCAGCAGCCGGATGGGACGTGTAGCAGAGACCCAGTACTTC
few	TRBV5-6	TRBJ2-1	.	CASSLIWGGYNEQFF	TGTGCCAGCAGCTTGATATGGGGAGGCTACAATGAGCAGTTCTTC
.	TRBV7-9	TRBJ2-3	TRBD2	CASRLAGTTDTQYF	TGTGCCTCGAGGCTAGCGGGAACTACAGATACGCAGTATTTT
few	TRBV11-3	TRBJ2-5	.	CASSLWAGTYQETQYF	TGTGCCAGCAGCCTTTGGGCAGGGACCTACCAAGAGACCCAGTACTTC
.	TRBV5-1	TRBJ2-3	.	CASSFLGDSTDTQYF	TGCGCCAGCAGCTTCCTAGGGGATAGCACAGATACGCAGTATTTT
few	TRBV7-8	TRBJ2-7	.	CASSLAFNSNEQYF	TGTGCCAGCAGCTTAGCGTTTAACAGCAACGAGCAGTACTTC
.	TRBV5-1	TRBJ1-2	.	CASSLEGSTYGYTF	TGCGCCAGCAGCTTGGAGGGCAGTACCTATGGCTACACCTTC
.	TRBV6-1	TRBJ1-5	TRBD1	CASSHRDRADQPQHF	TGTGCCAGCAGTCACCGGGACAGGGCGGATCAGCCCCAGCATTTT